This entry lists 30 T cell receptor beta chains sequenced from one sample in a study of blood T cell repertoires in COVID-19. Profiled with immunoSEQ multiplex PCR; TCRdb holds only in-frame clones, not every one. Of nearly 300,000 clones detected, about 91% appear once; the ten largest clones hold 5.5% to 7%. The specimen was peripheral blood. These receptors originate from a young woman who had recovered from COVID-19.

Only one count was recorded for this clone. V is TRBV5-1 and J is TRBJ2-2; 9 nucleotides agree with TRBD2. The J segment lost 0 bases and the V segment lost 2 bases, leaving 8 bases of the junction unmatched. CDR1 is SGHRS, CDR2 YFSETQ, per germline. The CDR3 totals 18 residues. The CDR3 DNA reads as TGCGCCAGCAGCTTTGTCTCGGGCGGGGGGGCGAACACCGGGGAGCTGTTTTTT. Translated: CASSFVSGGGANTGELFF. The full variable domain, rest sourced from reference TRBV5-1 and TRBJ2-2, is KAGVTQTPRYLIKTRGQQVTLSCSPISGHRSVSWYQQTPGQGLQFLFEYFSETQRNKGNFPGRFSGRQFSNSRSEMNVSTLELGDSALYLCASSFVSGGGANTGELFFGEGSRLTVL.

The J gene is TRBJ1-6, the V gene TRBV4-3, with D uncertain. The germline V gene encodes CDR1 LGHNA and CDR2 YSLEER. V was clipped by 3 bases and J by 4 bases, with 10 bases between them. There are 15 residues in the CDR3. CDR3 loop: CASSQERGYNSPLHF. For the CDR3, the DNA is TGCGCCAGCAGCCAGGAGCGTGGGTATAATTCACCCCTCCACTTT.

The rearrangement uses TRBV11-3 and TRBJ2-5; TRBD1 aligns across 9 bases. Trimming took 6 bases from V and 3 from J; bases not matched to a gene: 8. This CDR3 has 15 amino acids. Germline loops: CDR1 SGHNT, CDR2 YENEEA. CDR3 nucleotide sequence: TGTGCCAGCAGTTCCCGGGACAGGGAAAAAGAGACCCAGTACTTC. Translating gives CASSSRDREKETQYF.

This sequence joins TRBV20-1 and TRBJ2-1; D remains ambiguous. Germline assignment: CDR1 DFQATT and CDR2 SNEGSKA (reference sequence). V was cut by 5 bases and J by 3 bases, with 5 bases left in between. The CDR3 sequence is 11 residues long. Written as DNA, the CDR3 is TGCAGTGCTTCCAACTACAATGAGCAGTTCTTC. This codes for CSASNYNEQFF.

The chain joins TRBV7-8 to TRBJ1-4, with TRBD1 matching over 10 bases. The J segment lost 4 bases and the V segment lost 5 bases, leaving 16 bases of the junction unmatched. CDR1 and CDR2 (germline): SGHVS, FQNEAQ. The CDR3 is 19 residues long. In nucleotides, the CDR3 is TGTGCCAGCAGCGCCAGCGAAGGGACAGGGGTTAGGTTTAATGAAAAACTGTTTTTT. Translation gives CASSASEGTGVRFNEKLFF.

This clone has just one count. DNA of the CDR3: TGTGCCAGCAGCTTGGAGTGGGGTTCCAGGGACACCTTC. Residues: CASSLEWGSRDTF. J is TRBJ1-2 and V is TRBV5-5, with a weak D call TRBD1 (5 bases). Per the germline V gene, CDR1 is SGHKS and CDR2 is YYEKEE (reference sequence). The CDR3 spans 13 residues. Deletions cut 0 bases from V and 12 bases from J, with 15 bases between.

In DNA form, the CDR3 reads TGTGCCAGCTCACCAAGACAGGGGGCAAAGTACGAGCAGTACTTC. This codes for CASSPRQGAKYEQYF. The V call is TRBV18, the J call TRBJ2-7, with 10 bases matching TRBD1. V shed 2 bases and J 4 bases; nucleotides not matched to a gene: 5. This CDR3 is built from 15 residues. The V gene's germline CDR1 is KGHSH and CDR2 LQKENI.

This rearrangement joins TRBV7-9 to TRBJ1-4; TRBD1 aligns across 9 bases. Germline V gives CDR1 SEHNR, CDR2 FQNEAQ (reference sequence). V trimming: 5 bases; J trimming: 4 bases; junction bases outside the gene matches: 5. The CDR3 spans 15 residues. The CDR3 DNA reads as TGTGCCAGCAGCACCGGACAGGGGCGTAATGAAAAACTGTTTTTT. Protein product: CASSTGQGRNEKLFF.

This chain connects TRBV7-2 to TRBJ1-2; 9 nucleotides align to TRBD1. The CDR3 loop spans 14 amino acids. Trimming at V came to 5 bases and at J to 4 bases, leaving 5 bases not matched to a gene. Germline V gene sequence: CDR1 SGHTA, CDR2 FQGNSA. The CDR3 spells CASSRTGATYGYTF. CDR3 DNA: TGTGCCAGCAGCCGGACAGGGGCTACCTATGGCTACACCTTC.

The chain combines TRBV21-1 with TRBJ1-5; TRBD1, the table's D call, lacks a check against the DNA. TRBV21-1 is deemed a pseudogene. The CDR3 contains 14 residues. CDR3 protein: CASSRDRANQPQHF. In DNA form, the CDR3 reads TGTGCCAGCAGCCGGGACAGGGCAAATCAGCCCCAGCATTTT.

This clone was picked up one time. The V gene is TRBV18, the J gene TRBJ2-5, with D maybe TRBD2 (6 bases). This CDR3 has 13 residues. Germline CDR1 and CDR2: KGHSH and LQKENI. V shed 6 bases and J shed 3 bases, with 11 bases lying between them. The CDR3 sequence is CASSTDYKETQYF. The CDR3 DNA reads as TGTGCCAGCTCGACGGACTATAAAGAGACCCAGTACTTC.

The rearrangement links TRBV5-1 to TRBJ2-5; D unresolved. Germline CDR1 is SGHRS and CDR2 is YFSETQ. The CDR3 runs 11 residues. V shed 4 bases and J shed 2 bases, with 3 bases lying between them. CDR3 in amino acids: CASSAQETQYF. In DNA, the CDR3 is TGCGCCAGCAGCGCGCAAGAGACCCAGTACTTC.

The gene calls are TRBV5-6 and TRBJ1-2; 7 bases line up with TRBD1. The germline CDR1 and CDR2 sequences are SGHDT and YYEEEE. The CDR3 totals 14 residues. The junction had 7 bases not matched to a gene; V was cut back by 3 bases and J by 5 bases. In DNA, the CDR3 is TGTGCCAGCAGCTGGACCGGGACAGATTATGGCTACACCTTC. Translated: CASSWTGTDYGYTF.

The chain joins TRBV5-1 to TRBJ1-2, with D tentatively TRBD1 (5 bases). Germline V lookup: CDR1 SGHRS, CDR2 YFSETQ. The V end was cut by 0 bases, the J end by 6 bases, with 9 bases between. This CDR3 spans 13 amino acids. CDR3 protein: CASSLEPGDGYTF. The CDR3 DNA follows: TGCGCCAGCAGCTTGGAGCCGGGGGATGGCTACACCTTC. Variable domain in full (rest from reference TRBV5-1 and TRBJ1-2): KAGVTQTPRYLIKTRGQQVTLSCSPISGHRSVSWYQQTPGQGLQFLFEYFSETQRNKGNFPGRFSGRQFSNSRSEMNVSTLELGDSALYLCASSLEPGDGYTFGSGTRLTVV.

V usage is TRBV20-1 and J usage is TRBJ1-1; D call uncertain. Trimming took off 3 bases at V and 11 bases at J, with 13 bases between the two ends. This CDR3 comprises 11 residues. Germline V lookup: CDR1 DFQATT, CDR2 SNEGSKA (reference sequence). CDR3 bases: TGCAGTGCTAGTGACTCTCGGAGGGCTTTCTTT. Translation gives CSASDSRRAFF.

The rearrangement links TRBV7-9 to TRBJ1-1; D is uncertain. Trimming shortened V by 5 bases and J by 2 bases, and 9 bases separated the two germline ends. CDR1 SEHNR and CDR2 FQNEAQ come from the germline V gene (reference sequence). The CDR3 contains 13 residues. The CDR3 loop is CASSPFLNTEAFF. DNA for the CDR3: TGTGCCAGCAGCCCTTTTTTAAACACTGAAGCTTTCTTT.

A few counts support this clone. The chain recombines TRBV7-8 with TRBJ1-2; 12 bases align to TRBD1. The CDR3 consists of 16 residues. The V segment lost 5 bases and the J segment 4 bases; nucleotides outside the gene matches: 8. Germline V gene data show CDR1 as SGHVS and CDR2 as FQNEAQ. The CDR3: CASSPMTGQGAYGYTF. CDR3 coding DNA: TGTGCCAGCAGCCCTATGACGGGACAGGGGGCCTATGGCTACACCTTC.

The rearrangement links TRBV28 to TRBJ2-5, with D possibly matching TRBD2 (6 bases). The CDR3 is 12 amino acids. Between the trimmed V and J ends, which lost 6 bases and 7 bases, there was a span of 12 bases. The germline V gene has CDR1 MDHEN and CDR2 SYDVKM. This CDR3 reads CASREGIATQYF. CDR3 DNA: TGTGCCAGCAGGGAGGGGATCGCGACCCAGTACTTC.

The V and J genes are TRBV29-1 and TRBJ2-1; D is possibly TRBD2 (6 bases). V gave up 7 bases and J gave up 12 bases, with 16 bases separating them. Germline V gene data show CDR1 as SQVTM and CDR2 as ANQGSEA. The CDR3 runs 11 residues. The DNA of the CDR3 is TGCAGCGCTAGGAGGGCCCTCGGGCAGTTCTTC. This translates into CSARRALGQFF.

This clone was detected only a few times. This sequence joins TRBV3-1 (or the pseudogene TRBV3-2) and TRBJ2-2; TRBD2 is a possible D gene (7 bases). The V end lost 3 bases, the J end lost 1 base, and 9 bases lay between the germline ends. This CDR3 spans 15 amino acids. Germline CDR1 and CDR2: LGHDT and YNNKEL (reference sequence). The CDR3 here is CASSHGGQNTGELFF. The CDR3 DNA reads TGTGCCAGCAGCCACGGGGGGCAGAACACCGGGGAGCTGTTTTTT.

Note on this clone: Other DNA variants within this sample encode the same CDR3. This rearrangement joins TRBV7-9 to TRBJ2-7, with TRBD1 as a possible D gene (6 bases). Trimming stripped 1 base from V and 1 base from J, with 8 bases between. Germline V gives CDR1 SEHNR, CDR2 FQNEAQ (reference sequence). The CDR3 sequence is 14 residues long. The CDR3 loop reads CASSLETGSYEQYF. The CDR3 coding sequence is TGTGCCAGCAGCTTAGAGACAGGTTCCTACGAGCAGTACTTC.

This clone was counted once. The chain joins TRBV11-2 to TRBJ2-7; 7 nucleotides match TRBD1. The length of the CDR3 is 15 residues. Germline lookup yields CDR1 SGHAT and CDR2 FQNNGV. J was trimmed by 3 bases and V by 3 bases; bases with no gene match: 8. CDR3 in amino acids: CASSFSGTEYYEQYF. Written as DNA, the CDR3 is TGTGCCAGCAGCTTCTCCGGGACAGAATACTACGAGCAGTACTTC. Supplemented by reference TRBV11-2 and TRBJ2-7, the full variable domain reads EAGVAQSPRYKIIEKRQSVAFWCNPISGHATLYWYQQILGQGPKLLIQFQNNGVVDDSQLPKDRFSAERLKGVDSTLKIQPAKLEDSAVYLCASSFSGTEYYEQYFGPGTRLTVT.

This chain links TRBV6-2 or TRBV6-3 with TRBJ1-5; D unclear. Germline CDR1 MNHEY, CDR2 SVGEGT. The CDR3 extends over 13 amino acids. With 6 bases removed from V and 3 bases from J, the gap between germline ends came to 9 bases. The chain's CDR3 is CASSLNPNQPQHF. CDR3 sequence (DNA): TGTGCCAGCAGCCTCAATCCCAATCAGCCCCAGCATTTT.

The V call is TRBV14, the J call TRBJ2-7; TRBD2 aligns across 7 bases. The germline V gene has CDR1 SGHDN and CDR2 FVKESK. The CDR3 contains 15 residues. The junction had 12 bases not matched to a gene; V was cut back by 4 bases and J by 6 bases. In nucleotides, the CDR3 is TGTGCCAGCAGCCCTCAGGGAGGGGCCCGTCGCGAGCAGTACTTC. Amino acids: CASSPQGGARREQYF.

V and J are TRBV6-1 and TRBJ2-6; D uncertain. The CDR3 loop spans 16 amino acids. V lost 0 bases to trimming and J lost 0 bases, with 6 bases between them. The V gene's germline CDR1 is MNHNS and CDR2 SASEGT. The CDR3 sequence: CASSEALGSGANVLTF. Here the CDR3 DNA reads TGTGCCAGCAGTGAAGCGCTAGGCTCTGGGGCCAACGTCCTGACTTTC.

The V gene is TRBV6-2 or TRBV6-3, the J gene TRBJ1-5; D unclear. Germline CDR1 and CDR2: MNHEY and SVGEGT. V gave up 5 bases and J gave up 6 bases, with 8 bases separating them. CDR3 size: 12 residues. CDR3 bases: TGTGCCAGCAGTGAGGGCACTCAGCCCCAGCATTTT. Protein: CASSEGTQPQHF.

The chain uses TRBV15 and TRBJ1-2; 12 bases are shared with TRBD1. J gave up 8 bases and V 6 bases, and 4 bases lay outside the gene matches. The CDR3 is made up of 13 amino acids. Germline V gives CDR1 LNHNV, CDR2 YYDKDF (reference sequence). CDR3 coding DNA: TGTGCCACCAGTTCGGGACAGGGGGCAGGCTACACCTTC. It is translated as CATSSGQGAGYTF.

This clone appeared many times. The chain links TRBV7-8 to TRBJ2-2; 10 bases align to TRBD1. This CDR3 has 16 amino acids. Looked up from germline, CDR1 is SGHVS and CDR2 is FQNEAQ. J gave up 4 bases and V 5 bases, and 7 bases lay outside the gene matches. For the CDR3, the DNA is TGTGCCAGCAGCGCCACCAGACAGGGGGCCACCGGGGAGCTGTTTTTT. Protein product: CASSATRQGATGELFF. The variable domain in full, completed from reference TRBV7-8 and TRBJ2-2, reads GAGVSQSPRYKVAKRGQDVALRCDPISGHVSLFWYQQALGQGPEFLTYFQNEAQLDKSGLPSDRFFAERPEGSVSTLKIQRTQQEDSAVYLCASSATRQGATGELFFGEGSRLTVL.

This chain uses TRBV18 with TRBJ2-7; 8 bases align to TRBD1. The CDR3 spans 15 residues. The germline V gene encodes CDR1 KGHSH and CDR2 LQKENI. The ends lost 1 base at V and 5 bases at J; junction bases unmatched: 7. CDR3 coding DNA: TGTGCCAGCTCACCACGGCAGGGGGCTATCCACGAGCAGTACTTC. Its protein product is CASSPRQGAIHEQYF. The variable domain in full, completed from reference TRBV18 and TRBJ2-7, reads NAGVMQNPRHLVRRRGQEARLRCSPMKGHSHVYWYRQLPEEGLKFMVYLQKENIIDESGMPKERFSAEFPKEGPSILRIQQVVRGDSAAYFCASSPRQGAIHEQYFGPGTRLTVT.

V and J are TRBV13 and TRBJ2-2; no clear D gene. CDR3 length equals 13 residues. Germline CDR1 and CDR2: PRHDT and FYEKMQ (reference sequence). Trimming pared 2 bases from V and 2 bases from J, leaving 3 bases between. The CDR3 DNA reads TGTGCCAGCAGCTTAAGCAACACCGGGGAGCTGTTTTTT. It is translated as CASSLSNTGELFF.